Here is one T cell receptor beta chain with its context. Its target is not known. This specimen comes from a study of cytomegalovirus exposure and HLA in healthy donors. General study results and limits: CMV antigen specificity was confirmed in vitro for a few CMV-associated chains. First-cohort TCR clusters tended to co-occur in the approximately 110 validation repertoires, a later analysis found.

The table came from immunoSEQ multiplex PCR; TCRdb's copy has only in-frame clones and leaves some out. Here the sample spans around 190,000 clones, approximately 89% being singletons. The V and J ends lost 3 bases and 5 bases respectively, with 21 bases between them. The CDR3 spans 17 residues. Germline V CDR1 and CDR2: KGHSH, LQKENI. This sequence originates from a man aged 25-45 years in good health and CMV-seropositive. Sequenced material: PBMCs. The chain is built from TRBV18 and TRBJ2-3, with D possibly being TRBD1 or TRBD2 (5 bases each). The CDR3 spells CASSPRKGSGIGDTQYF. CDR3 nucleotide sequence: TGTGCCAGCTCACCCCGAAAGGGGAGCGGCATTGGAGATACGCAGTATTTT.